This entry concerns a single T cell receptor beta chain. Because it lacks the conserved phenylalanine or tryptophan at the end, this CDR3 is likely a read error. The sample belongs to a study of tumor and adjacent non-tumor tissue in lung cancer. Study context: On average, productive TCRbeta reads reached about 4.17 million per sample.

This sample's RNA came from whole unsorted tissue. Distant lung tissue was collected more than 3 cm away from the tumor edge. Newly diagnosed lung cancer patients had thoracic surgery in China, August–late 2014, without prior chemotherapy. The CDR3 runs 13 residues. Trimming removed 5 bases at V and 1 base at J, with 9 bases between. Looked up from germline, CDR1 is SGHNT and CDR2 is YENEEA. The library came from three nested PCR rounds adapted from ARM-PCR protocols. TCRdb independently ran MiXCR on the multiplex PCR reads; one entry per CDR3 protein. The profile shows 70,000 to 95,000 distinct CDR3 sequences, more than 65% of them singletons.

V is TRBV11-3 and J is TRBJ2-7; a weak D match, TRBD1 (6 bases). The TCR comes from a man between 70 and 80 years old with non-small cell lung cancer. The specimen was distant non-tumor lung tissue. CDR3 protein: CASSTGLSYEQYL. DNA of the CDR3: TGTGCCAGCAGCACAGGGCTTTCCTACGAGCAGTACTTA.